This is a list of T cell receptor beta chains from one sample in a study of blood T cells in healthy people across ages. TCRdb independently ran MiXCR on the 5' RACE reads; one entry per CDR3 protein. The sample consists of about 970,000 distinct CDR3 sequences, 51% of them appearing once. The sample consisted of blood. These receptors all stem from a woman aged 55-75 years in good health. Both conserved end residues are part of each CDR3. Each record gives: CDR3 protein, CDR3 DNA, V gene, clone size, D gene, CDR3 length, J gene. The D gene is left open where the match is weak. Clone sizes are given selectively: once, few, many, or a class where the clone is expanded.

CATLSDYEQYF | TGTGCCACCCTCAGTGATTACGAGCAGTACTTC | TRBV6-5 | few | - | 11 | TRBJ2-7
CASSGMTSGTYNEQFF | TGTGCCAGCAGCGGCATGACTAGCGGGACCTACAATGAGCAGTTCTTC | TRBV11-2 | - | TRBD2 | 16 | TRBJ2-1
CATSGGGKLGYTF | TGTGCCACCAGTGGAGGGGGGAAGCTTGGCTACACCTTC | TRBV27 | few | - | 13 | TRBJ1-2
CSVGVSGSDTQYF | TGCAGCGTTGGGGTTAGCGGGTCAGATACGCAGTATTTT | TRBV29-1 | few | TRBD2 | 13 | TRBJ2-3
CASSFGPQNSPLHF | TGTGCCAGCAGCTTCGGTCCACAAAATTCACCCCTCCACTTT | TRBV7-2 | - | - | 14 | TRBJ1-6
CATSRDPWESEQYF | TGTGCCACCAGCAGAGATCCGTGGGAGTCTGAGCAGTACTTC | TRBV15 | - | - | 14 | TRBJ2-5
CASSHPGQRQETQYF | TGTGCCAGCAGCCATCCGGGACAGAGACAAGAGACCCAGTACTTC | TRBV4-2 | - | TRBD1 | 15 | TRBJ2-5
CASSLGETRGGDEQYF | TGTGCCAGCAGCTTAGGGGAAACTCGAGGAGGTGACGAGCAGTACTTC | TRBV13 | - | - | 16 | TRBJ2-7
CASSFSLGGEQFF | TGTGCCAGCAGTTTTAGCTTGGGGGGAGAGCAGTTCTTC | TRBV27 | - | - | 13 | TRBJ2-1
CASSQDNGGTSADTQYF | TGCGCCAGCAGCCAAGATAACGGCGGGACAAGTGCAGATACGCAGTATTTT | TRBV4-1 | - | - | 17 | TRBJ2-3
CATDRRRGSLRDIVLYEQYF | TGTGCCACCGATCGGAGAAGGGGTTCCCTCCGGGACATCGTACTCTACGAGCAGTACTTC | TRBV28 | few | - | 20 | TRBJ2-7
CGVDAGLANIETQYF | TGCGGCGTTGATGCGGGACTAGCGAACATCGAGACCCAGTACTTC | TRBV29-1 | - | TRBD2 | 15 | TRBJ2-5
CASSQEGGPRLSYEQYF | TGTGCCAGCAGCCAAGAGGGGGGACCTAGGCTGTCCTACGAGCAGTACTTC | TRBV4-2 | - | - | 17 | TRBJ2-7
CATSRDRGGSTDTQYF | TGTGCCACCAGCAGAGATCGAGGCGGGAGTACAGATACGCAGTATTTT | TRBV15 | - | TRBD2 | 16 | TRBJ2-3
CASSLTGGRADTQYF | TGTGCCAGCAGTTTAACCGGGGGGCGTGCAGATACGCAGTATTTT | TRBV27 | few | - | 15 | TRBJ2-3
CAWTRGLAENIQYF | TGTGCCTGGACCAGGGGACTAGCGGAAAACATTCAGTACTTC | TRBV30 | few | TRBD2 | 14 | TRBJ2-4
CASSFQTTIFTDTQYF | TGTGCCAGCAGCTTCCAGACTACCATATTCACAGATACGCAGTATTTT | TRBV12-3/TRBV12-4 | few | - | 16 | TRBJ2-3
CASSRGGDIQYF | TGTGCCAGCAGCCGAGGGGGAGACATTCAGTACTTC | TRBV7-2 | - | - | 12 | TRBJ2-4
CSATTSGRGYEQYF | TGCAGTGCGACAACTAGCGGGAGGGGCTACGAGCAGTACTTC | TRBV20-1 | - | TRBD2 | 14 | TRBJ2-7
CASLSLSRRLAGRYNEQFF | TGTGCCAGCCTGTCCCTATCTAGGAGACTAGCGGGACGATACAATGAGCAGTTCTTC | TRBV28 | - | TRBD2 | 19 | TRBJ2-1
CASSPAYNEQFF | TGTGCCAGCAGCCCGGCATACAATGAGCAGTTCTTC | TRBV4-2 | few | - | 12 | TRBJ2-1
CASRGARGEQFF | TGTGCCAGCAGGGGGGCGCGGGGAGAGCAGTTCTTC | TRBV13 | - | - | 12 | TRBJ2-1
CASSLVSAGGPDTQYF | TGCGCCAGCAGCTTGGTGTCGGCGGGAGGGCCAGATACGCAGTATTTT | TRBV5-1 | - | TRBD2 | 16 | TRBJ2-3
CASSDHSGSFGNEQFF | TGTGCCAGCAGTGACCACAGCGGGAGCTTCGGGAATGAGCAGTTCTTC | TRBV25-1 | - | TRBD2 | 16 | TRBJ2-1
CAISEPNGEPQHF | TGTGCCATCAGTGAGCCCAACGGGGAGCCCCAGCATTTT | TRBV10-3 | - | - | 13 | TRBJ1-5
CASSYRAGITDTQYF | TGTGCCAGCAGTTACAGAGCGGGGATCACAGATACGCAGTATTTT | TRBV6-6 | - | TRBD2 | 15 | TRBJ2-3
CSAAGTGGETQYF | TGCAGCGCCGCCGGGACAGGGGGGGAGACCCAGTACTTC | TRBV29-1 | - | TRBD1 | 13 | TRBJ2-5
CASSGQGVSEANVLTF | TGTGCCAGCAGCGGACAGGGGGTTTCTGAGGCCAACGTCCTGACTTTC | TRBV6-5 | - | TRBD1 | 16 | TRBJ2-6
CSASGTISPYEQYF | TGCAGTGCTAGTGGGACCATCAGTCCCTACGAGCAGTACTTC | TRBV20-1 | - | - | 14 | TRBJ2-7
CASSPGTDAMGYTF | TGTGCCAGCAGTCCCGGGACGGACGCTATGGGCTACACCTTC | TRBV28 | - | - | 14 | TRBJ1-2
CASTGGNQPQHF | TGTGCCAGCACAGGGGGCAATCAGCCCCAGCATTTT | TRBV2 | - | - | 12 | TRBJ1-5
CASSLGQGFYEQYF | TGTGCCAGCAGTTTGGGACAGGGCTTCTACGAGCAGTACTTC | TRBV12-3/TRBV12-4 | few | TRBD1 | 14 | TRBJ2-7
CASSYWGSYSPLHF | TGTGCCAGCAGTTACTGGGGGTCTTATTCACCCCTCCACTTT | TRBV6-2/TRBV6-3 | few | - | 14 | TRBJ1-6
CASSLREVIPGYNQPQHF | TGTGCCAGCAGTTTGAGGGAGGTCATACCCGGCTACAATCAGCCCCAGCATTTT | TRBV28 | - | - | 18 | TRBJ1-5
CASSYSLAGETQYF | TGTGCCAGCAGTTACTCACTAGCCGGGGAGACCCAGTACTTC | TRBV6-5 | few | - | 14 | TRBJ2-5
CASSLGGWLTEQYF | TGTGCCAGCAGTTTAGGAGGGTGGCTTACCGAGCAGTACTTC | TRBV28 | - | - | 14 | TRBJ2-7
CASSQEGGTLSSTDTQYF | TGTGCCAGCAGCCAAGAGGGCGGGACACTCTCTAGCACAGATACGCAGTATTTT | TRBV4-2 | few | - | 18 | TRBJ2-3
CAGSLPHGGLTSEANVLTF | TGTGCCGGCAGCCTACCTCACGGAGGGTTGACCTCTGAGGCCAACGTCCTGACTTTC | TRBV7-2 | - | - | 19 | TRBJ2-6
CASSLFRNEQFF | TGTGCCAGCAGTTTATTTCGGAATGAGCAGTTCTTC | TRBV28 | - | - | 12 | TRBJ2-1
CAIGLTYNEQYF | TGTGCCATCGGCTTAACCTACAATGAGCAGTACTTC | TRBV10-3 | - | - | 12 | TRBJ2-7
CASSEGQGYTGELFF | TGTGCCAGCAGTGAAGGACAGGGTTACACCGGGGAGCTGTTTTTT | TRBV6-4 | few | TRBD1 | 15 | TRBJ2-2
CASSPHGQRAYNEQFF | TGTGCCAGCAGTCCCCACGGACAGCGAGCCTACAATGAGCAGTTCTTC | TRBV6-5 | - | - | 16 | TRBJ2-1
CASSLLLAQEAASSYEQYF | TGTGCCAGCAGTCTCCTCCTGGCACAGGAGGCGGCCTCGTCCTACGAGCAGTACTTC | TRBV27 | - | - | 19 | TRBJ2-7
CASSLWGAEETQYF | TGTGCCAGCAGTTTATGGGGGGCGGAGGAGACCCAGTACTTC | TRBV27 | - | - | 14 | TRBJ2-5
CASSYLGLQETQYF | TGTGCCAGCAGCTATCTAGGACTGCAAGAGACCCAGTACTTC | TRBV7-2 | few | - | 14 | TRBJ2-5
CSAIRQGVNSPLHF | TGCAGTGCTATCCGACAGGGCGTCAATTCACCCCTCCACTTT | TRBV20-1 | - | TRBD1 | 14 | TRBJ1-6
CASSLPPETSYNEQFF | TGTGCCAGCAGCTTGCCCCCGGAGACTTCCTACAATGAGCAGTTCTTC | TRBV9 | few | - | 16 | TRBJ2-1
CASSQGASQYYEQFF | TGTGCCAGCAGCCAAGGGGCTAGCCAGTATTATGAGCAGTTCTTC | TRBV3-1 | - | - | 15 | TRBJ2-1
CSAERDLKEQFF | TGCAGTGCTGAACGGGACCTGAAGGAGCAGTTCTTC | TRBV20-1 | - | - | 12 | TRBJ2-1
CASSDFHEQYF | TGTGCCAGCAGTGATTTCCACGAGCAGTACTTC | TRBV2 | - | - | 11 | TRBJ2-7
CASSLRQPQHF | TGCGCCAGCAGCTTGCGGCAGCCCCAGCATTTT | TRBV5-1 | few | - | 11 | TRBJ1-5
CASSLDSGLPHYQEQFF | TGTGCCAGCAGCTTGGATAGTGGACTGCCTCATTATCAAGAGCAGTTCTTC | TRBV7-9 | few | - | 17 | TRBJ2-1
CAISTSGTVSTDTQYF | TGTGCCATCAGTACTTCCGGGACCGTCAGCACAGATACGCAGTATTTT | TRBV10-3 | few | - | 16 | TRBJ2-3
CASSSGRQETQYF | TGTGCCAGCAGTAGCGGACGACAAGAGACCCAGTACTTC | TRBV7-2 | many | - | 13 | TRBJ2-5
CSVGVGVEAFF | TGCAGCGTTGGGGTTGGGGTCGAAGCTTTCTTT | TRBV29-1 | few | - | 11 | TRBJ1-1
CSVGDLRYEQYF | TGCAGCGTTGGGGACCTTCGCTACGAGCAGTACTTC | TRBV29-1 | few | - | 12 | TRBJ2-7